This paragraph reports one T cell receptor beta chain. The antigen this receptor binds is unknown. No much larger clone is present one base from it, and per-base qualities are unavailable. TCR CDR3 regions were amplified from genomic DNA by multiplex PCR using the deep immunoSEQ assay. Extracted genomic DNA from each cell subset was spread evenly across all wells of several immunoSEQ 96-well plates, with each plate serving as a replicate. For sorted subsets, each replicate PCR was loaded with roughly 0.2 ug genomic DNA, equivalent to 30,000 or so T cell genomes. Purified libraries were quantified with a Qubit 3.0 fluorometer, sized on a Bioanalyzer 2100, and re-quantified with the KAPA Library Quantification kit. A separate single-read 150-cycle Illumina NextSeq 550 flow cell was used to sequence each immunoSEQ 96-well plate. The original methods were these. The immunoSEQ output contained only junctional sequences without quality scores, so filtering could not match that applied to full-length reads. To assign V/J genes and CDR3, sequences were annotated using PyIR, a Python wrapper for IgBLAST v1.9, with IMGT germline references. Reads were removed for weak V/J assignments (E-value above 1e-6), missing CDR3, stop codons, out-of-frame junctions, or ambiguous translated residues. V3J clonotypes were defined as sequences sharing the same inferred V gene, J gene, and CDR3 amino acid sequence. The percentage overlap between two repertoires was calculated by dividing the number of shared unique clonotypes by the size of the smaller repertoire. Repertoire richness was assessed with RTK rarefaction, the Chao1 estimator, and Recon v2.1 estimates of unobserved clonotypes. OLGA was used to compute generation probabilities for all TCRbeta clonotypes that the gDNA method yielded from a handful of donors. TCRdb's version of the immuneACCESS table is confined to in-frame rearrangements and falls short of the full clone set. An unresolved V gene accounts for under half of the shortfall where checked; the remainder is of unknown origin. The DNA gave D and trimming, while V, J and clone size come from that table. The sample records just over 2,000,000 clones, 90% to 95% of which are singletons. Jointly, the top ten make up roughly 0.13% of the sample.

This record comes from a study of shared clonotypes between healthy human individuals (dated by TCRdb to about 2020). Background on the whole study: The cohort comprised two women and a few men aged 18 to 49 years. Different laboratories and diverse techniques were used to prepare libraries and sequence TCR repertoires, to increase sequencing depth and limit assay-specific biases. Leukapheresis yielded between about 0.85 and 9 billion PBMCs per donor. For each donor, CD4 naive and CD4 memory were each given three plates, CD8 naive was given two plates, and CD8 memory was given one plate. To estimate repertoire size and how much clonotypes are shared between individuals, the study performed deep sequencing of blood TCR repertoires from 4 to 6 healthy adults. The paper's findings and limits, for the study overall: Incomplete sequencing was indicated by rarefaction of sorted-subset datasets, despite the large sequencing depth. Across a few donors, roughly 5.4% of naive CD4, roughly 3.5% of naive CD8, about 2.3% of memory CD4, and under 0.45% of memory CD8 clonotypes were shared. Compared with non-shared clonotypes, clonotypes shared by all four sorted-subset donors had higher generation probabilities. Naive subsets generally had larger estimated clonotype richness than memory subsets did. Pairwise subsampling led to the expectation that sequencing depth would affect the degree of clonotype sharing among donors. Because the study included only a small number of donors, the genetic and exposure-history diversity represented was limited. Sampling was restricted to blood, and TCR repertoires in tissues likely differ from the TCR repertoires found in blood.

The donors were healthy, HIV-negative adults who had no recently reported acute infections or vaccinations. All donors were Caucasian adults living in Nashville, Tennessee, USA. CD4+ T cells were enriched by magnetic negative selection; naive cells were then positively selected on CD45RA, and the negative fraction formed the memory subset. Blood was obtained by leukapheresis, after which PBMCs were separated by Ficoll-Histopaque density gradient centrifugation and cryopreserved in liquid nitrogen vapor phase. Analytical flow cytometry was used to check the purity and quantity of every magnetically sorted T cell population. From each sorted fraction, genomic DNA was isolated and quantified by UV absorbance on a Nanodrop 2000c. V sheds 0 bases and J sheds 5 bases, leaving 17 bases between their ends. Via the germline V gene (reference sequence), CDR1 is LNHNV and CDR2 YYDKDF. Its CDR3 holds 16 amino acids, cysteine through phenylalanine. The CDR3 DNA has 48 bases and is translated from base 1.

The chain is encoded by TRBV15 joined to TRBJ2-7; 6 matching bases give a weak D call of TRBD2. The material sequenced was naive CD4+ T cells sorted from blood. The cell subset or site tag for this specimen amounts to: CD45RA+ positively selected. This clonotype was obtained from a man between 18 and 35 years old in good health. In nucleotides, the sequence is TGTGCCACCAGCAGAGATACACAAAGGACTAACCACGAGCAGTACTTC. This translates into CATSRDTQRTNHEQYF.